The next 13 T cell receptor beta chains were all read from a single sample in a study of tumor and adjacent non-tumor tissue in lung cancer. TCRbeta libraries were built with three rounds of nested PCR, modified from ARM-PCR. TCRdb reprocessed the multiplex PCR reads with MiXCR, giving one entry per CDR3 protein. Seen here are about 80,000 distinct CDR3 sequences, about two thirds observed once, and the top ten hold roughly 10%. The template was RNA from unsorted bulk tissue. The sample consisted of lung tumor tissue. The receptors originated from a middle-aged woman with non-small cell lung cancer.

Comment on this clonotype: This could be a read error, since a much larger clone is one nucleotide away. In DNA, the CDR3 is TGTGCCAGCAGCCAAGTCAGCACCTGGGAGCTGTTTTTT. Its protein is CASSQVSTWELFF. V is TRBV14 and J is TRBJ2-2, with D hard to call. This CDR3 comprises 13 residues. CDR1 and CDR2 (germline): SGHDN, FVKESK.

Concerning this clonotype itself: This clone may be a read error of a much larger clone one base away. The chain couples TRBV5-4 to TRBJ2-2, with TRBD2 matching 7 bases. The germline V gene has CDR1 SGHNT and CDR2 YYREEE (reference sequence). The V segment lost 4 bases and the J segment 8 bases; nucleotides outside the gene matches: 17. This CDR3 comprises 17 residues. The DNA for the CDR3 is TGTGCCAGCAGCGGGTCCGGGACTAACCGTACCAGGGGGGAGCTGTTTTTT. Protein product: CASSGSGTNRTRGELFF.

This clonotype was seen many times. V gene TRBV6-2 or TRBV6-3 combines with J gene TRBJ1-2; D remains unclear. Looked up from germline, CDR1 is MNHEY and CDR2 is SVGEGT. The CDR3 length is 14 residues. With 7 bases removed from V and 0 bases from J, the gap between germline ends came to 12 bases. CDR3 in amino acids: CASTRYGTNYGYTF. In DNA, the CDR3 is TGTGCCAGCACTCGGTACGGGACTAACTATGGCTACACCTTC.

The chain's CDR3 is CTNSLGTGGSYEQYF. CDR3 sequence (DNA): TGTACCAACAGCCTTGGGACAGGGGGATCCTACGAGCAGTACTTC. This rearrangement joins TRBV11-2 to TRBJ2-7, with TRBD1 matching over 11 bases. Germline CDR1 and CDR2: SGHAT and FQNNGV. CDR3 length: 15 amino acids.

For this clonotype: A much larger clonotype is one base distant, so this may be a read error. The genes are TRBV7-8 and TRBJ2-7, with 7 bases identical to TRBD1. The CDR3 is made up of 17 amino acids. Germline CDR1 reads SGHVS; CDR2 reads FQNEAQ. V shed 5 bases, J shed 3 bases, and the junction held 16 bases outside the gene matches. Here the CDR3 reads CASSLGTSTGKGYEQYF. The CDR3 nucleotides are TGTGCCAGCAGCCTAGGGACCTCGACAGGGAAGGGCTACGAGCAGTACTTC. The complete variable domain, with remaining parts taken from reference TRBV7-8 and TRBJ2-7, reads GAGVSQSPRYKVAKRGQDVALRCDPISGHVSLFWYQQALGQGPEFLTYFQNEAQLDKSGLPSDRFFAERPEGSVSTLKIQRTQQEDSAVYLCASSLGTSTGKGYEQYFGPGTRLTVT.

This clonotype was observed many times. The CDR3 DNA follows: TGTGCCACGGGAAAAGGGACAAACATGAACACTGAAGCTTTCTTT. Protein: CATGKGTNMNTEAFF. The chain has TRBV10-3 and TRBJ1-1; weak D call: TRBD1 (6 bases). This CDR3 has 15 amino acids. V was pared by 10 bases and J by 0 bases, with 18 bases between. Germline lookup yields CDR1 ENHRY and CDR2 SYGVKD.

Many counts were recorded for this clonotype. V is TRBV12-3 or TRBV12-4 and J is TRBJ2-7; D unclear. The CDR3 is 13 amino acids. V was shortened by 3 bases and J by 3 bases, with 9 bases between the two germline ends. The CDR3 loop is CASSFKGNYEQYF. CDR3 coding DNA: TGTGCCAGCAGTTTTAAGGGCAACTACGAGCAGTACTTC.

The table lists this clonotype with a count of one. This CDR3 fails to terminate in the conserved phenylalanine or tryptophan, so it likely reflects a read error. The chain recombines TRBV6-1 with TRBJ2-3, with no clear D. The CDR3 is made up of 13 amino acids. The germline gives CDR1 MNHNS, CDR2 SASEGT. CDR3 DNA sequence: TGTACCAGTAGTGGACCCCCTCTGGATACGCAGTATATT. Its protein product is CTSSGPPLDTQYI.

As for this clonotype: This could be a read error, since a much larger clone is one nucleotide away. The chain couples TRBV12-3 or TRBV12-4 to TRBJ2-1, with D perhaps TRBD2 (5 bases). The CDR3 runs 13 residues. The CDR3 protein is CVSSLGAYNEQFF. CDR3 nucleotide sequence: TGTGTCAGCAGTTTGGGAGCTTACAATGAGCAGTTCTTC.

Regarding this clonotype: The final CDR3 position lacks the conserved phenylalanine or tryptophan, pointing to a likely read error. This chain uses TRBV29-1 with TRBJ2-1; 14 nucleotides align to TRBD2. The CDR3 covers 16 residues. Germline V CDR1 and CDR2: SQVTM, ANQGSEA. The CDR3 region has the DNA TGCAGCATTGAAACAATGACTAGCGGGAGGGGGGGTGAGCAGTTCTCC. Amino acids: CSIETMTSGRGGEQFS.

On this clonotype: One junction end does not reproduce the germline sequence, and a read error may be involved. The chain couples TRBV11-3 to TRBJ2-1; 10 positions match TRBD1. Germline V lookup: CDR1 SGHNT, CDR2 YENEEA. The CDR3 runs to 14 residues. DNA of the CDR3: TGTGCCAAAAGCCCCGGACAGGGGGGCAATGAGAAGTTCTTC. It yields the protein CAKSPGQGGNEKFF.

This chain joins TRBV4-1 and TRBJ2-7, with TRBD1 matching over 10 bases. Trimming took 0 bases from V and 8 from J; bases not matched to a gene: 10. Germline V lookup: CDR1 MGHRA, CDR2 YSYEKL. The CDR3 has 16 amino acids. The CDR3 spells CASSQDWRTGGYKQYF. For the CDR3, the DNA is TGCGCCAGCAGCCAAGATTGGAGGACAGGGGGGTACAAGCAGTACTTC.

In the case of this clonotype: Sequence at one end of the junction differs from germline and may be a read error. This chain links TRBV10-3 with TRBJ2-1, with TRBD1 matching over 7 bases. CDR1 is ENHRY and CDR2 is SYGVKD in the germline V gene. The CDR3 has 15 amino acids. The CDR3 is CTISAGDRPNNEQFF. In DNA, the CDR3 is TGTACCATCAGTGCAGGGGACAGACCTAACAATGAGCAGTTCTTC.